The rows below give T cell receptor beta chains drawn from one sample of a study of blood T cell repertoires in COVID-19. The protocol was immunoSEQ multiplex PCR, while the TCRdb copy is restricted to in-frame clones and leaves out a portion. The table includes a few hundred thousand clones, about 89% detected once. Sequencing input: peripheral blood. These receptors came from a woman aged 45-60 years with acute or convalescent COVID-19. CDR3s include the opening cysteine and the closing phenylalanine or tryptophan. The order of the fields is clone size, D gene, J gene, V gene, CDR3 DNA, CDR3 protein. The D gene is left open where the match is weak. Size tells how often a clone was seen (once, few, many) or the class of an expanded clone, and some rows leave it out.

clone_size: few; d_call: .; j_call: TRBJ2-7; v_call: TRBV7-9; cdr3_nt: TGTGCCAGCAGCTGGACTGGAACCTACGAGCAGTACTTC; cdr3_aa: CASSWTGTYEQYF
clone_size: .; d_call: .; j_call: TRBJ2-1; v_call: TRBV7-2; cdr3_nt: TGTGCCAGCAGTCGTTGGGAGCGGAGTAACAATGAGCAGTTCTTC; cdr3_aa: CASSRWERSNNEQFF
clone_size: .; d_call: TRBD1; j_call: TRBJ1-6; v_call: TRBV10-1; cdr3_nt: TGCGCCAGCAGTGAGTACCGGGACAGGGGGCTTCCCCACGATAATTCACCCCTCCACTTT; cdr3_aa: CASSEYRDRGLPHDNSPLHF
clone_size: .; d_call: .; j_call: TRBJ1-4; v_call: TRBV6-2/TRBV6-3; cdr3_nt: TGTGCCAGCAGTTACTCGAAGGTTTTAGTGCGGACGGAGGCAACTAATGAAAAACTGTTTTTT; cdr3_aa: CASSYSKVLVRTEATNEKLFF
clone_size: .; d_call: .; j_call: TRBJ2-1; v_call: TRBV14; cdr3_nt: TGTGCCAGCAGCCAAAAGTTCCAGGTCTGGAATGAGCAGTTCTTC; cdr3_aa: CASSQKFQVWNEQFF
clone_size: once; d_call: TRBD1; j_call: TRBJ1-2; v_call: TRBV10-1; cdr3_nt: TGCGCCAGCCTTAACAGGGGTCATGGCTACACCTTC; cdr3_aa: CASLNRGHGYTF
clone_size: .; d_call: .; j_call: TRBJ1-3; v_call: TRBV5-5; cdr3_nt: TGTGCCAGCAGCTTTTCATTTGGAAACACCATATATTTT; cdr3_aa: CASSFSFGNTIYF
clone_size: .; d_call: TRBD1; j_call: TRBJ2-5; v_call: TRBV7-6; cdr3_nt: TGTGCCAGCAGCTTAGGAGGGGGCAGGGTGGGGATTAATTCGGAGACCCAGTACTTC; cdr3_aa: CASSLGGGRVGINSETQYF
clone_size: .; d_call: .; j_call: TRBJ1-2; v_call: TRBV7-7; cdr3_nt: TGTGCTAGCATCCGGGATCCGAAGGCAGGCGACTATGGCTACACCTTC; cdr3_aa: CASIRDPKAGDYGYTF
clone_size: once; d_call: .; j_call: TRBJ2-3; v_call: TRBV2; cdr3_nt: TGTGCCAGCAGTGTTCTAGAGGGCACAGATACGCAGTATTTT; cdr3_aa: CASSVLEGTDTQYF
clone_size: .; d_call: TRBD2; j_call: TRBJ2-5; v_call: TRBV11-2; cdr3_nt: TGTGCCAGCAGCTTGCTCAGCGGGATACAAGAGACCCAGTACTTC; cdr3_aa: CASSLLSGIQETQYF
clone_size: .; d_call: TRBD1; j_call: TRBJ1-1; v_call: TRBV5-4; cdr3_nt: TGTGCCAGCAGCATAGACAGGGTGAACACTGAAGCTTTCTTT; cdr3_aa: CASSIDRVNTEAFF
clone_size: .; d_call: .; j_call: TRBJ2-2; v_call: TRBV28; cdr3_nt: TGTGCCAGCAATCAACTAGCTGGGCCCGGGGAGCTGTTTTTT; cdr3_aa: CASNQLAGPGELFF
clone_size: .; d_call: .; j_call: TRBJ1-1; v_call: TRBV5-1; cdr3_nt: TGCGCCAGCAGCTTTACTGCCCCTATGAACACTGAAGCTTTCTTT; cdr3_aa: CASSFTAPMNTEAFF
clone_size: .; d_call: .; j_call: TRBJ2-1; v_call: TRBV7-2; cdr3_nt: TGTGCCAGCAGCTCTGAAGTACACTACAATGAGCAGTTCTTC; cdr3_aa: CASSSEVHYNEQFF
clone_size: few; d_call: TRBD2; j_call: TRBJ2-7; v_call: TRBV5-4; cdr3_nt: TGTGCCAGCAGCTTAGGGGAGGGGTACGAGCAGTACTTC; cdr3_aa: CASSLGEGYEQYF
clone_size: .; d_call: .; j_call: TRBJ1-3; v_call: TRBV15; cdr3_nt: TGTGCCACCAGCCCCCGACCCAAGGGGGGGAACACCATATATTTT; cdr3_aa: CATSPRPKGGNTIYF
clone_size: .; d_call: .; j_call: TRBJ1-5; v_call: TRBV10-1; cdr3_nt: TGCGCCAGCAGCAGGGAGGCCAATCAGCCCCAGCATTTT; cdr3_aa: CASSREANQPQHF
clone_size: .; d_call: TRBD2; j_call: TRBJ2-7; v_call: TRBV5-5; cdr3_nt: TGTGCCAGCAGCTTTAGCGGGGGACCCTTTGGGGCCTACGAGCAGTACTTC; cdr3_aa: CASSFSGGPFGAYEQYF
clone_size: .; d_call: .; j_call: TRBJ2-1; v_call: TRBV20-1; cdr3_nt: TGCAGTGCTTGGTACCGGGACTCTGAGTTCTTC; cdr3_aa: CSAWYRDSEFF
clone_size: .; d_call: TRBD2; j_call: TRBJ2-5; v_call: TRBV6-2/TRBV6-3; cdr3_nt: TGTGCCAGCAGCCCCGGACTAGCGGGAGTCGGGTACCAAGAGACCCAGTACTTC; cdr3_aa: CASSPGLAGVGYQETQYF
clone_size: .; d_call: .; j_call: TRBJ1-1; v_call: TRBV5-1; cdr3_nt: TGCGCCAGCAGCTTTGGACACGCGAACACTGAAGCTTTCTTT; cdr3_aa: CASSFGHANTEAFF
clone_size: .; d_call: TRBD1; j_call: TRBJ2-4; v_call: TRBV28; cdr3_nt: TGTGCCAGCAAGGACAGGCAGGGGAAAAACATTCAGTACTTC; cdr3_aa: CASKDRQGKNIQYF
clone_size: .; d_call: TRBD2; j_call: TRBJ2-1; v_call: TRBV11-1; cdr3_nt: TGTGCCAGCAGCTTAAGACTAGCGGTCCATGAGCAGTTCTTC; cdr3_aa: CASSLRLAVHEQFF
clone_size: .; d_call: TRBD2; j_call: TRBJ2-7; v_call: TRBV29-1; cdr3_nt: TGCAGCGCCGATAGCGGGAGTAACGAGCAGTACTTC; cdr3_aa: CSADSGSNEQYF
clone_size: .; d_call: .; j_call: TRBJ1-2; v_call: TRBV3-1/TRBV3-2; cdr3_nt: TGTGCCAGCAGCCAGGCAGAAATCTATGGCTACACCTTC; cdr3_aa: CASSQAEIYGYTF
clone_size: .; d_call: .; j_call: TRBJ1-2; v_call: TRBV28; cdr3_nt: TGTGCCAGCAGTCTGGTCGGTTGGGCCGCGGGTGGTGGCTACACCTTC; cdr3_aa: CASSLVGWAAGGGYTF
clone_size: .; d_call: .; j_call: TRBJ2-7; v_call: TRBV19; cdr3_nt: TGTGCCAGTAGTATATCCGTAGCCTACGAGCAGTACTTC; cdr3_aa: CASSISVAYEQYF
clone_size: .; d_call: TRBD2; j_call: TRBJ2-3; v_call: TRBV18; cdr3_nt: TGTGCCAGCTCACGACTAGCGGGAGGGCCTTCGCCCCGGACTAGCACAGATACGCAGTATTTT; cdr3_aa: CASSRLAGGPSPRTSTDTQYF
clone_size: few; d_call: .; j_call: TRBJ1-2; v_call: TRBV18; cdr3_nt: TGTGCCAGCTCACCACAGGGAGGGGACTATGGCTACACCTTC; cdr3_aa: CASSPQGGDYGYTF
clone_size: .; d_call: .; j_call: TRBJ1-1; v_call: TRBV3-1/TRBV3-2; cdr3_nt: TGTGCCAGCAGCCAAGATCGGGGGAACACTGAAGCTTTCTTT; cdr3_aa: CASSQDRGNTEAFF
clone_size: once; d_call: .; j_call: TRBJ2-5; v_call: TRBV3-1/TRBV3-2; cdr3_nt: TGTGCCAGCAGCCTAGCGACAGGCCCGGGGACCCAGTACTTC; cdr3_aa: CASSLATGPGTQYF
clone_size: .; d_call: TRBD1; j_call: TRBJ1-2; v_call: TRBV6-5; cdr3_nt: TGTGCCAGCGAGGACAGGGCAAACTATGGCTACACCTTC; cdr3_aa: CASEDRANYGYTF
clone_size: once; d_call: TRBD2; j_call: TRBJ2-7; v_call: TRBV27; cdr3_nt: TGTGCCAGCAGTCCCAGGACTAGCGGCGGCTACGAGCAGTACTTC; cdr3_aa: CASSPRTSGGYEQYF
clone_size: .; d_call: .; j_call: TRBJ2-7; v_call: TRBV21-1; cdr3_nt: TGTGCCAGCAGCAACCGGGACAGGGTCTACGAGCAGTACTTC; cdr3_aa: CASSNRDRVYEQYF
clone_size: .; d_call: TRBD1; j_call: TRBJ2-5; v_call: TRBV4-2; cdr3_nt: TGTGCCAGCAGCCAAGATAATCGTGGGGACAGACAAGAGACCCAGTACTTC; cdr3_aa: CASSQDNRGDRQETQYF
clone_size: few; d_call: .; j_call: TRBJ1-6; v_call: TRBV4-2; cdr3_nt: TGTGCCAGCAGCCAAAGTAGGGGAAGGAACTCACCCCTCCACTTT; cdr3_aa: CASSQSRGRNSPLHF
clone_size: .; d_call: .; j_call: TRBJ1-5; v_call: TRBV12-3/TRBV12-4; cdr3_nt: TGTGCCAGCAGTCAGTATGGTCAGCCCCAGCATTTT; cdr3_aa: CASSQYGQPQHF
clone_size: .; d_call: .; j_call: TRBJ1-1; v_call: TRBV11-3; cdr3_nt: TGTGCCAGCAGCCTCAGCGGGAGGAACACTGAAGCTTTCTTT; cdr3_aa: CASSLSGRNTEAFF
clone_size: .; d_call: TRBD1; j_call: TRBJ2-5; v_call: TRBV7-9; cdr3_nt: TGTGCCGGGGGACAGGGGGACTCGGTCTATGAGACCCAGTACTTC; cdr3_aa: CAGGQGDSVYETQYF
clone_size: .; d_call: .; j_call: TRBJ1-6; v_call: TRBV5-5; cdr3_nt: TGTGCCAGCAGCCCGGCCGGACAGCGGAATAATTCACCCCTCCACTTT; cdr3_aa: CASSPAGQRNNSPLHF
clone_size: .; d_call: .; j_call: TRBJ1-2; v_call: TRBV11-3; cdr3_nt: TGTGCCAGCAGCTTACAGGGTTATGGCTACACCTTC; cdr3_aa: CASSLQGYGYTF
clone_size: .; d_call: TRBD2; j_call: TRBJ2-2; v_call: TRBV4-2; cdr3_nt: TGTGCCAGCAGCCCCGGACTAGCGGGAGAGGCCGGGGAGCTGTTTTTT; cdr3_aa: CASSPGLAGEAGELFF
clone_size: .; d_call: .; j_call: TRBJ1-4; v_call: TRBV14; cdr3_nt: TGTGCCAGCAGCCAAGATTATCTACAGAGCCCAAGTAATGAAAAACTGTTTTTT; cdr3_aa: CASSQDYLQSPSNEKLFF
clone_size: .; d_call: .; j_call: TRBJ1-5; v_call: TRBV12-3/TRBV12-4; cdr3_nt: TGTGCCAGCAGTTTAGCCGAGAGCCAGCCCCAGCATTTT; cdr3_aa: CASSLAESQPQHF
clone_size: .; d_call: TRBD1; j_call: TRBJ2-3; v_call: TRBV7-8; cdr3_nt: TGTGCCAGTGGACAGGGGGCCAGAGATACGCAGTATTTT; cdr3_aa: CASGQGARDTQYF
clone_size: once; d_call: TRBD1; j_call: TRBJ2-3; v_call: TRBV5-4; cdr3_nt: TGTGCCAGCAGCTTAGGACAGGGTTTCACAGATACGCAGTATTTT; cdr3_aa: CASSLGQGFTDTQYF
clone_size: .; d_call: .; j_call: TRBJ1-5; v_call: TRBV29-1; cdr3_nt: TGCAGCGTGAGAGTAGGGGGGGGAGGGCAGCCCCAGCATTTT; cdr3_aa: CSVRVGGGGQPQHF
clone_size: few; d_call: TRBD1; j_call: TRBJ1-2; v_call: TRBV7-9; cdr3_nt: TGTGCCAGCAGCTACCGGGACAGCCCAAATGGCTACACCTTC; cdr3_aa: CASSYRDSPNGYTF
clone_size: few; d_call: .; j_call: TRBJ1-1; v_call: TRBV24-1; cdr3_nt: TGTGCCACCAGTGATGCGGACAGAGCTGAAGCTTTCTTT; cdr3_aa: CATSDADRAEAFF
clone_size: once; d_call: TRBD1; j_call: TRBJ2-5; v_call: TRBV28; cdr3_nt: TGTGCCAGCAGTTTCCGGACAGGGTCCGTGGTAGGGACCCAGTACTTC; cdr3_aa: CASSFRTGSVVGTQYF
clone_size: .; d_call: TRBD1; j_call: TRBJ1-6; v_call: TRBV4-1; cdr3_nt: TGCGCCAGCAGCCAAGATGGCAGGGGGCTAAGGGATTCACCCCTCCACTTT; cdr3_aa: CASSQDGRGLRDSPLHF
clone_size: .; d_call: TRBD1; j_call: TRBJ2-5; v_call: TRBV19; cdr3_nt: TGTGCCAGTAGTGCCCGAGGGGGCAGGGGAGAGACCCAGTACTTC; cdr3_aa: CASSARGGRGETQYF
clone_size: .; d_call: .; j_call: TRBJ1-2; v_call: TRBV6-5; cdr3_nt: TGTGCCAGCAGTTACTCGGCGGACTATGGCTACACCTTC; cdr3_aa: CASSYSADYGYTF
clone_size: .; d_call: TRBD2; j_call: TRBJ2-4; v_call: TRBV30; cdr3_nt: TGTGCCTGGAGTGAGGCCAACGGGACTAACCCCTTC; cdr3_aa: CAWSEANGTNPF
clone_size: .; d_call: .; j_call: TRBJ2-4; v_call: TRBV13; cdr3_nt: TGTGCCAGCAGCTTCCAGGGTACTGACATTCAGTACTTC; cdr3_aa: CASSFQGTDIQYF
clone_size: .; d_call: .; j_call: TRBJ2-3; v_call: TRBV29-1; cdr3_nt: TGCAGCGTCCGCAAGACAGGACCTAGCACAGATACGCAGTATTTT; cdr3_aa: CSVRKTGPSTDTQYF
clone_size: .; d_call: TRBD2; j_call: TRBJ2-7; v_call: TRBV6-5; cdr3_nt: TGTGCCAGCATCCCGAAGACTAGCGGGAGTTATTCGTACTTC; cdr3_aa: CASIPKTSGSYSYF
clone_size: .; d_call: TRBD2; j_call: TRBJ2-1; v_call: TRBV7-8; cdr3_nt: TGTGCCAGCAGCCGGACTAGCGGGTACAATGAGCAGTTCTTC; cdr3_aa: CASSRTSGYNEQFF